One and the same sample provided the 5 T cell receptor beta chains below, sequenced in a study of long-term antiretroviral therapy in people with HIV. Run at survey level, the immunoSEQ assay was version v3.0. The assay was immunoSEQ multiplex PCR, and TCRdb's table has in-frame clones only and misses some. The sample has about 24,000 clones, 65% to 80% seen once; the top ten hold about 9.1%. Sample: unsorted PBMCs, taken 1.2 years after starting antiretroviral therapy. The receptors shown here come from a middle-aged woman with HIV.

The gene calls are TRBV29-1 and TRBJ2-5; D assignment may be TRBD1 or TRBD2 (5 bases each). Germline assignment: CDR1 SQVTM and CDR2 ANQGSEA. Trimming pared 6 bases from V and 4 bases from J, leaving 15 bases between. The CDR3 length is 13 residues. The chain's CDR3 is CSVTWGLGETQYF. The DNA of the CDR3 is TGCAGCGTCACGTGGGGGTTGGGAGAGACCCAGTACTTC.

The chain carries TRBV2 and TRBJ2-1, with D tentatively TRBD1 (6 bases). V was cut by 7 bases and J by 1 base, with 11 bases left in between. The CDR3 contains 14 residues. In germline, CDR1 is SNHLY, CDR2 FYNNEI. CDR3 region: CASTGTGSYNEQFF. For the CDR3, the DNA is TGTGCCAGCACTGGCACAGGGTCCTACAATGAGCAGTTCTTC.

The rearrangement links TRBV4-2 to TRBJ2-7, with TRBD2 matching over 12 bases. CDR3 length: 15 amino acids. V lost 4 bases and J lost 2; bases outside the gene matches: 3. CDR1 is LGHNA and CDR2 is YNFKEQ in the germline V gene. CDR3 in amino acids: CASSPTSGGTYEQYF. In DNA form, the CDR3 reads TGTGCCAGCAGCCCGACTAGCGGGGGAACCTACGAGCAGTACTTC.

This chain links TRBV27 with TRBJ1-2; 7 positions match TRBD1. Trimming at V came to 6 bases and at J to 4 bases, leaving 5 bases not matched to a gene. The CDR3 loop spans 13 amino acids. In germline, CDR1 is MNHEY, CDR2 SMNVEV (reference sequence). CDR3 amino acids: CASRLQGSYGYTF. The DNA for the CDR3 is TGTGCCAGCAGGCTACAGGGGTCCTATGGCTACACCTTC.

The chain employs TRBV2 and TRBJ1-2, with D perhaps TRBD1 (6 bases). V was clipped by 9 bases and J by 6 bases, with 14 bases between them. This CDR3 contains 12 residues. CDR1 is SNHLY and CDR2 is FYNNEI in the germline V gene. CDR3 DNA sequence: TGTGCCAGTATACAGGGTACGGATGGCTACACCTTC. This encodes CASIQGTDGYTF.